This entry lists 19 T cell receptor beta chains sequenced from one sample in a study of shared clonotypes between healthy human individuals. Naive CD8 cells, CD45RO-negative and positively selected for CCR7, excluded terminally differentiated effector memory CD45RA+ cells. Assay used: immunoSEQ multiplex PCR; TCRdb lists only in-frame clones, some missing. The table lists under 2,000,000 clones, approximately 95% of them singletons. The sequenced sample was naive CD8+ T cells sorted from blood. The origin of the receptors is a man younger than 35 in good health.

The chain recombines TRBV7-9 with TRBJ1-6; D remains unclear. CDR1 and CDR2 (germline): SEHNR, FQNEAQ (reference sequence). This CDR3 comprises 14 residues. Trimming removed 8 bases at V and 7 bases at J, with 15 bases between. The CDR3 here is CASGPPPDNSPLHF. In nucleotides, the CDR3 is TGTGCCAGCGGCCCTCCCCCCGACAATTCACCCCTCCACTTT.

The J gene is TRBJ2-7, the V gene TRBV2; 9 bases are shared with TRBD1. CDR1 SNHLY and CDR2 FYNNEI come from the germline V gene. The CDR3 totals 14 residues. Unmatched junction bases numbered 6, after V lost 4 bases and J lost 5 bases. CDR3 sequence: CASSGRTGVHEQYF. Here the CDR3 DNA reads TGTGCCAGCAGTGGGAGGACAGGGGTACACGAGCAGTACTTC.

The chain employs TRBV28 and TRBJ2-7, with TRBD1 matching over 9 bases. This CDR3 contains 13 residues. Unmatched junction bases numbered 4, after V lost 6 bases and J lost 4 bases. Looked up from germline, CDR1 is MDHEN and CDR2 is SYDVKM. The CDR3 nucleotides read TGTGCCAGCAGGGACAGGGGTCGTTACGAGCAGTACTTC. It is translated as CASRDRGRYEQYF.

The chain uses TRBV10-2 and TRBJ2-7; D remains ambiguous. The germline CDR1 and CDR2 sequences are WSHSY and SAAADI. The CDR3 is 15 residues long. V lost 6 bases, J lost 1 base, and 16 bases lay in between. The CDR3 here is CASSEPGSGSYEQYF. The CDR3 DNA follows: TGCGCCAGCAGCGAGCCGGGCTCCGGGTCCTACGAGCAGTACTTC.

The V gene is TRBV2, the J gene TRBJ2-7, with D tentatively TRBD2 (6 bases). CDR1 is SNHLY and CDR2 is FYNNEI in the germline V gene. The CDR3 is made up of 13 amino acids. Trimming cost V 8 bases and J 5 bases, with 16 bases left between them. CDR3 sequence: CASRETELNEQYF. CDR3 bases: TGTGCCAGCCGGGAGACAGAATTAAACGAGCAGTACTTC.

The rearrangement links TRBV25-1 to TRBJ1-4; no clear D gene. Germline loops: CDR1 MGHDK, CDR2 SYGVNS. The germline V and J ends were trimmed by 3 bases and 10 bases, with 9 bases remaining between them. The CDR3 is 12 residues long. The chain's CDR3 is CASSDDVGKLFF. The CDR3, as DNA: TGTGCCAGCAGTGACGACGTGGGAAAACTGTTTTTT.

The chain couples TRBV13 to TRBJ2-3, with D perhaps matching TRBD1 or TRBD2 (5 bases each). The CDR3 runs to 14 residues. With 0 bases removed from V and 4 bases from J, the gap between germline ends came to 8 bases. Looked up from germline, CDR1 is PRHDT and CDR2 is FYEKMQ (reference sequence). The chain's CDR3 is CASSLGRGADTQYF. In DNA form, the CDR3 reads TGTGCCAGCAGCTTAGGTAGAGGGGCAGATACGCAGTATTTT.

This sequence joins TRBV4-3 and TRBJ1-1, with D perhaps matching TRBD1 (5 bases). Germline CDR1 is LGHNA and CDR2 is YSLEER. The CDR3 runs to 17 residues. Trimming shortened V by 3 bases and J by 1 base, and 18 bases separated the two germline ends. The CDR3 protein is CASSQLTEGHGNTEAFF. CDR3 in DNA: TGCGCCAGCAGCCAGTTGACAGAGGGCCATGGGAACACTGAAGCTTTCTTT.

The chain combines TRBV5-6 with TRBJ2-7; 7 nucleotides align to TRBD2. The CDR3 runs 15 residues. Germline V lookup: CDR1 SGHDT, CDR2 YYEEEE. J was trimmed by 3 bases and V by 3 bases; bases with no gene match: 9. CDR3 nucleotide sequence: TGTGCCAGCAGCTACTGGGGGGACTACGACTACGAGCAGTACTTC. This encodes CASSYWGDYDYEQYF. The full variable domain, rest sourced from reference TRBV5-6 and TRBJ2-7, is DAGVTQSPTHLIKTRGQQVTLRCSPKSGHDTVSWYQQALGQGPQFIFQYYEEEERQRGNFPDRFSGHQFPNYSSELNVNALLLGDSALYLCASSYWGDYDYEQYFGPGTRLTVT.

The gene calls are TRBV27 and TRBJ2-7; the match to TRBD1 covers 10 bases. CDR1 MNHEY and CDR2 SMNVEV come from the germline V gene (reference sequence). Trimming cost V 5 bases and J 6 bases; bases outside gene matches: 4. CDR3 length: 13 residues. CDR3 bases: TGTGCCAGCAGTCCGGGACAGGGGTTCGAGCAGTACTTC. Amino acid sequence: CASSPGQGFEQYF.

This clone appeared once. The rearrangement uses TRBV6-5 and TRBJ1-1; TRBD1 matches at 11 bases. V shed 2 bases, J shed 6 bases, and the junction held 5 bases outside the gene matches. Germline V gives CDR1 MNHEY, CDR2 SVGAGI. The CDR3 totals 15 residues. CDR3 in amino acids: CASSYLQGQGAEAFF. The CDR3 DNA reads as TGTGCCAGCAGTTACCTCCAGGGACAGGGGGCTGAAGCTTTCTTT.

The rearrangement joins TRBV30 to TRBJ1-1; D is perhaps TRBD1 (6 bases). With 8 bases removed from V and 4 bases from J, the gap between germline ends came to 14 bases. Germline CDR1 is GTSNPN and CDR2 is SVGIG (reference sequence). This CDR3 comprises 12 residues. The CDR3 region is CAGLQGVTEAFF. For the CDR3, the DNA is TGTGCCGGACTACAGGGTGTCACTGAAGCTTTCTTT.

The chain recombines TRBV11-2 with TRBJ2-1; 10 bases line up with TRBD2. In germline, CDR1 is SGHAT, CDR2 FQNNGV. CDR3 length equals 16 residues. Losses at the gene ends were 2 bases for V and 5 bases for J; bases not matched to a gene: 6. The CDR3 region is CASSLTRLAGNNEQFF. Written as DNA, the CDR3 is TGTGCCAGCAGCTTAACCCGACTAGCGGGCAACAATGAGCAGTTCTTC.

This clone was observed once. The V gene is TRBV5-1, the J gene TRBJ2-1; the D is unclear. Trimming removed 2 bases from V and 8 bases from J, with 11 bases in between. Germline V gives CDR1 SGHRS, CDR2 YFSETQ. The CDR3 length is 13 residues. The chain's CDR3 is CASSFLSRDEQFF. Here the CDR3 DNA reads TGCGCCAGCAGCTTCCTTAGCCGGGATGAGCAGTTCTTC.

This chain links TRBV6-1 with TRBJ1-5; perhaps TRBD1 as D (5 bases). Per the germline V gene, CDR1 is MNHNS and CDR2 is SASEGT. The CDR3 is 16 amino acids. Trimming left V 1 base short and J 0 bases short, with 10 bases between. The CDR3 sequence is CASSEVAGTSNQPQHF. The DNA of the CDR3 is TGTGCCAGCAGTGAAGTTGCAGGGACTAGCAATCAGCCCCAGCATTTT.

Only one count was recorded for this clone. This sample also contains other DNA sequences that code for the same CDR3. The genes are TRBV27 and TRBJ2-7, with D uncertain. Between the trimmed V and J ends, which lost 3 bases and 3 bases, there was a span of 9 bases. Germline V gives CDR1 MNHEY, CDR2 SMNVEV (reference sequence). CDR3 length: 13 residues. Written as DNA, the CDR3 is TGTGCCAGCAGTTTTAGGGCAAGCTACGAGCAGTACTTC. Protein: CASSFRASYEQYF.

The V call is TRBV28, the J call TRBJ1-6; 9 nucleotides agree with TRBD1. From germline, CDR1 is MDHEN and CDR2 SYDVKM. This CDR3 region has 16 residues. The V and J ends lost 3 bases and 7 bases, in that order; junction bases with no gene match: 7. The CDR3 region has the DNA TGTGCCAGCAGTTTTTTCCCCGGGACAGGGAATTCACCCCTCCACTTT. Translated: CASSFFPGTGNSPLHF.

The chain joins TRBV5-6 to TRBJ2-1; no clear D. Trimming left V 1 base short and J 4 bases short, with 9 bases between. Germline V gene sequence: CDR1 SGHDT, CDR2 YYEEEE. The CDR3 has 14 amino acids. The CDR3 here is CASSLTTPYNEQFF. The CDR3 region has the DNA TGTGCCAGCAGCTTGACTACCCCTTACAATGAGCAGTTCTTC.

This chain connects TRBV7-2 to TRBJ2-7; 9 bases match TRBD2. V lost 0 bases and J lost 1; bases outside the gene matches: 1. The CDR3 runs to 15 residues. CDR1 and CDR2 (germline): SGHTA, FQGNSA. The CDR3 nucleotides are TGTGCCAGCAGCTTAGCGGGACTAGCATCCTACGAGCAGTACTTC. Residues: CASSLAGLASYEQYF.